This T cell receptor (beta chain) was sequenced for a study of CD8+CD57+ T cells in acquired aplastic anemia. Overall study context: Sorted cells (CD4+ and CD8+) yielded DNA amounts that averaged roughly 3.5 ug. The study, taken as a whole, reports: Between patients and controls, CD8+ Simpson's diversity did not vary significantly. Patients shared twenty-nine CD8+ CDR3 sequences with controls.

The patients chosen for sequencing had shown expansion of CD8+CD57+ cells (detected by flow cytometry). Untreated patients provided the blood samples, with no therapy given before sampling. Regarding this clonotype: Its antigen remains unknown.

V gave up 5 bases and J gave up 6 bases, with 4 bases separating them. The V gene's germline CDR1 is SQVTM and CDR2 ANQGSEA. This CDR3 is 10 amino acids long. CDR3 and TCR beta VDJ profiling relied on a genomic DNA template. TCRdb passed the reads through MiXCR, listing each CDR3 protein once. The sample contains around 150,000 distinct CDR3 sequences, roughly 48% of which appear only once. This sequence was found in a human donor with aplastic anemia. J is TRBJ2-2 and V is TRBV29-1; D is uncertain. The sample taken for sequencing was sorted CD4+, CD8+, or CD8+CD57+ T cells (not recorded which) from PBMCs. CDR3 sequence: CSVQAGELFF. Here the CDR3 DNA reads TGCAGCGTTCAGGCCGGGGAGCTGTTTTTT.